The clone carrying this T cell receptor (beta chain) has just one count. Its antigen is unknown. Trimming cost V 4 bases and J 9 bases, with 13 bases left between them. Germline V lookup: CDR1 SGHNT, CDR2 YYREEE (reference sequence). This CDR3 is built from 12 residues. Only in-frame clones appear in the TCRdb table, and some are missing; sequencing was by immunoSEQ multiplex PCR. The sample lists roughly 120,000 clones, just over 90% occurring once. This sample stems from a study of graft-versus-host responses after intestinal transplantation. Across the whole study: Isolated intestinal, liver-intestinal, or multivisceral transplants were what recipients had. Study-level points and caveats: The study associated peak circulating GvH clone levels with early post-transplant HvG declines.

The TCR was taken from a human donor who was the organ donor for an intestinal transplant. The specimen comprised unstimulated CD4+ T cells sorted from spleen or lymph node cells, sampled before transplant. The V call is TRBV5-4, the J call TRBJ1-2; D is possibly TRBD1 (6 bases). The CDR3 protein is CASSAGGQSYTF. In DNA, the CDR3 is TGTGCCAGCAGCGCGGGGGGACAAAGCTACACCTTC.